This T cell receptor beta chain was recorded in a study of shared clonotypes between healthy human individuals. Background on the study: Each donor's CD8 memory used one plate, CD8 naive two, each CD4 subset three.

TCRdb's copy holds only in-frame clones and misses some; the assay was immunoSEQ multiplex PCR. The data show some 2 million clones, around 95% seen once. Notes on the study in general: The researchers took only blood, and tissue repertoires probably look different. Lower generation probabilities were found for non-shared clonotypes than for those shared by all four donors. The rarefaction results pointed to incomplete sorted-subset sequencing despite large depth.

The CDR3 runs 14 residues. V shed 6 bases, J shed 7 bases, and the junction held 7 bases outside the gene matches. CDR1 MNHEY and CDR2 SVGAGI come from the germline V gene. As for this clone: The antigen remains undetermined.

This TCR was sampled from a man younger than 35 in good health. Input material: naive CD4+ T cells sorted from blood. As for subset: CD45RA+ positively selected. This chain links TRBV6-5 with TRBJ2-3, with TRBD2 matching 10 bases. The CDR3 loop is CASSRAGGLYTQYF. The CDR3 DNA sequence: TGTGCCAGCAGCAGAGCGGGAGGGCTATATACGCAGTATTTT.